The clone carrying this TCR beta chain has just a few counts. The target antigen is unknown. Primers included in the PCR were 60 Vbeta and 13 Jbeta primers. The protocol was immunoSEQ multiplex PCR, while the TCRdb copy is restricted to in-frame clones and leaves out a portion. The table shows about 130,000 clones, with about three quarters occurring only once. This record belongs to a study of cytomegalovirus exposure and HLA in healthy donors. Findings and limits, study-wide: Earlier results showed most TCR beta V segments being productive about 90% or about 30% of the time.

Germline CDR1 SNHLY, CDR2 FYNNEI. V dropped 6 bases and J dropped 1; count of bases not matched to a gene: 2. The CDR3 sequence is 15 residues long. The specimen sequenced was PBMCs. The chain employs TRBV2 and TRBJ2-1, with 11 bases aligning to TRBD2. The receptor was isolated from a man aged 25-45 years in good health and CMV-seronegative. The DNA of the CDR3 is TGTGCCAGCAGAGTAGCGGGGGGGTCCTACAATGAGCAGTTCTTC. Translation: CASRVAGGSYNEQFF.